Sequencing of this TCR beta chain was carried out in a study of blood T cell repertoires in COVID-19 (dated by TCRdb to the early 2020s). About the full investigation: The collaborator samples originated in the United States, Italy and Spain and spanned the acute and convalescent phases of COVID-19. A freely available public database, intended as a resource for researchers studying the immune response to SARS-CoV-2, is where the repertoires were released. The dataset comprised deeply sampled blood TCRbeta repertoires from subjects exposed to, actively infected with, or recovered from COVID-19. Samples came from the ongoing ImmuneRACE study (first 160 participants) plus 1,254 subjects from 6 global collaborators. Where available, HLA class I and class II types were taken from metadata supplied by the sample provider and were not determined by assay-based typing. Sample metadata almost always included a de-identified subject ID, COVID-19 status, age in years and sex. The prospective study material was composed of cDNA or gDNA derived from T cells, B-cell-depleted T cells, or PBMCs.

What the authors observed across the whole study: How much clinical and demographic metadata was included differed by source and by participant, and the metadata was provided uncurated.

About this clone itself: Its antigen is unknown. No base qualities exist here, and no much larger clone lies one base off it.

TCRbeta CDR3 regions were amplified from genomic DNA using the immunoSEQ Assay, a bias-controlled multiplex PCR. The authors processed their data as follows. The number of nucleated cells in each sample was estimated by amplification of reference gene primers within the assay. To quantify the absolute abundance of each unique TCRbeta CDR3 rearrangement, sequence reads were collapsed and filtered. Productive Simpson clonality was computed per sample as the square root of Simpson's diversity index over productive rearrangements. The source is immuneACCESS, and TCRdb retained only in-frame sequences with V and J called. Part of the clones is not carried over; for the studies checked, unresolved V genes explain less than half of this, and the remainder is unexplained. The D gene and trimming were derived from the DNA, and the V and J assignments and clone size from that table. Counted in this sample were more than 110,000 clones; 65% to 85% of them appeared once. The ten most abundant clones make up roughly 8% of the sample.

Whole blood was collected in K2EDTA tubes by collaborating institutions according to the institutions' own protocols. For TCRbeta analysis, collaborator samples were shipped as frozen whole blood, as isolated PBMCs, or as DNA extracted from either sample type. This sequence originates from a human donor in a cohort sampled during active COVID-19. Sequenced input: peripheral blood.

The CDR3 protein: CASTDLVTGGSYEQYF. The bases read TGTGCCAGCACCGATCTGGTGACAGGGGGGTCCTACGAGCAGTACTTC. In this chain, TRBV6-6 is recombined with TRBJ2-7, with 9 junctional bases fitting TRBD1. Sequences MNHNY (CDR1) and SVGAGI (CDR2) are obtained from the germline V gene (reference sequence). The germline V end is reduced by 7 bases and the J end by 1 base; junction bases left unmatched: 11. From the cysteine up to the phenylalanine, the CDR3 has a length of 16 residues. The CDR3 DNA has 48 bases and is translated from base 1.